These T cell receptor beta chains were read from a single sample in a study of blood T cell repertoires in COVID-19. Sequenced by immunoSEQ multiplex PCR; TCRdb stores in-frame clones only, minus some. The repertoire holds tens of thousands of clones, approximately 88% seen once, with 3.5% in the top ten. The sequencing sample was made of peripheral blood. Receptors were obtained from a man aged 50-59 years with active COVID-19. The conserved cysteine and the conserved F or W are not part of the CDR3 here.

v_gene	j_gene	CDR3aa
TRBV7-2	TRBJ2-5	ASSLERHQGTQY
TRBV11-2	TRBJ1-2	ASSSLRHYGYT
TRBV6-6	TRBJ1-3	ASITGVWGNTIY
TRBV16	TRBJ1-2	ASSQWMAGLNGYT
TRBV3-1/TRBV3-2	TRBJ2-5	ASSPSGTSQY
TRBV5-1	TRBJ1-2	ASSGDSLYGYT
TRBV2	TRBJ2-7	ASSRQGNSYEQY
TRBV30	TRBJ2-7	AWSRQGPYEQY
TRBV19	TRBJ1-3	ASSFRGLSSGNTIY
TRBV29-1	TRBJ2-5	SASQGLETQY
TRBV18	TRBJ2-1	ASSPQGGQIDEQF
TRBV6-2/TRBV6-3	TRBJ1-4	ASSYWRTGQRGNNEKLF